Described below is a single TCR beta chain sequence and its context. Its target is unknown. PCR was performed a second time for 7 to 11 cycles using a sample-barcoded 5' primer and a J-beta primer mix. CDR3-containing paired-end reads numbered at least 2.5 million in each sample. TCRdb recomputed calls from the 5' RACE reads with MiXCR, one row per CDR3 protein. The table shows 270,000 or so distinct CDR3 sequences, with around 29% occurring only once. The data stem from a study of blood T cells in healthy people across ages. As for the study in general: When template switching was applied, about one barcoded beta molecule was captured per two T cells. Whole-study results and caveats: Strong correlation linked observed beta diversity and percent naive T cells.

Trimming took off 1 base at V and 6 bases at J, with 10 bases between the two ends. The germline CDR1 and CDR2 sequences are SNHLY and FYNNEI. The CDR3 has 14 amino acids. The TCR comes from a woman between 65 and 79 years old in good health. V usage is TRBV2 and J usage is TRBJ2-1; D uncertain. The source material was blood. The CDR3 reads CASSEVRKSNEQFF. CDR3 coding DNA: TGTGCCAGCAGTGAAGTACGCAAAAGCAATGAGCAGTTCTTC. Looking up the rest from reference TRBV2 and TRBJ2-1 gives the full variable domain: EPEVTQTPSHQVTQMGQEVILRCVPISNHLYFYWYRQILGQKVEFLVSFYNNEISEKSEIFDDQFSVERPDGSNFTLKIRSTKLEDSAMYFCASSEVRKSNEQFFGPGTRLTVL.